This T cell receptor beta chain was identified in a study of response to subunit inactivated influenza vaccine. This CDR3 has 16 residues. CDR1 and CDR2 (germline): DFQATT, SNEGSKA (reference sequence). After removal of 5 bases from V and 6 bases from J, the junction contained 12 bases not matched to a gene. This clonotype was detected only a few times. Antigen: not known. Overall study results and limits: The study's authors posited that every seasonal influenza vaccination enlists few new T cells.

TCRdb re-derived calls from the RT-PCR reads in MiXCR, one entry per CDR3 protein. The table shows about 780,000 distinct CDR3 sequences, with about 18% occurring only once. The chain links TRBV20-1 to TRBJ2-1; 11 nucleotides agree with TRBD2. The sequence came from a man over 45 who received an inactivated influenza vaccine. The source was PBMCs from blood, collected roughly 5 days after vaccination. CDR3 in DNA: TGCAGTGCTCACAACCTCCTAGCGGGAGGAGCCAATGAGCAGTTCTTC. Translated: CSAHNLLAGGANEQFF.